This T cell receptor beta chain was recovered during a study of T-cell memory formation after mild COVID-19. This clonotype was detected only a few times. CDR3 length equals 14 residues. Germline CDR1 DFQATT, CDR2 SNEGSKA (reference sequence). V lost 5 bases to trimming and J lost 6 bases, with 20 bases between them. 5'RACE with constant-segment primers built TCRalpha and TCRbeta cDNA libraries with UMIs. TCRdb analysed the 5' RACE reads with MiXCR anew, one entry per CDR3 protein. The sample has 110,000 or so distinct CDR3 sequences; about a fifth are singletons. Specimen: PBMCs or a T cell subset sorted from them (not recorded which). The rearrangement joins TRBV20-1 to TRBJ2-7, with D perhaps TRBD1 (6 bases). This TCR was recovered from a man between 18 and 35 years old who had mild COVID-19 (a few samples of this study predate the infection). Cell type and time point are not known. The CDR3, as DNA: TGCAGTGCTCCAAGGACAGATAGATTGGGCGAGCAGTACTTC. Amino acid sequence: CSAPRTDRLGEQYF.